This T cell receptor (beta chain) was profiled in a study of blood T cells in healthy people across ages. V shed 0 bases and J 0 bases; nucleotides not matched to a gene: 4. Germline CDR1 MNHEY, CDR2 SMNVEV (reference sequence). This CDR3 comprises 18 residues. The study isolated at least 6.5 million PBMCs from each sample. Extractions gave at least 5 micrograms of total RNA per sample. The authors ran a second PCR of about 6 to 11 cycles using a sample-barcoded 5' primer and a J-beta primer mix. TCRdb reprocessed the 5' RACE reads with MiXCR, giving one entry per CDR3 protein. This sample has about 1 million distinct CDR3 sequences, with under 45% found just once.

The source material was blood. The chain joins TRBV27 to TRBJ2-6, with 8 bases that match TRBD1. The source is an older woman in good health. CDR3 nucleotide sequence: TGTGCCAGCAGTTTATCGTGGACAGGGCACTCTGGGGCCAACGTCCTGACTTTC. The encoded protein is CASSLSWTGHSGANVLTF.